This TCR beta chain was identified during a study of breast tumors, draining lymph nodes, adjacent tissues. This clonotype was seen repeatedly, ten times or more. Its antigen is not identified. This CDR3 comprises 13 residues. V lost 5 bases to trimming and J lost 12 bases; unmatched junction nucleotides: 2. Germline V lookup: CDR1 SGHTA, CDR2 FQGNSA. TCRdb reanalysed the multiplex PCR reads using MiXCR and keeps one entry per CDR3 protein. The sample includes 200,000 or so distinct CDR3 sequences, roughly 31% of them seen just once. Axillary draining lymph nodes of breast cancer patients supplied the node samples. General study findings and limits: The data were judged consistent with most tumor T cells coming from lymph node and expanding in tumor.

Sequencing was performed on axillary lymph node tissue. The chain has TRBV7-2 and TRBJ1-6; 12 bases map to TRBD1. The receptor was derived from a female donor with breast cancer. Some clones in this sample may be carry-over from other donors' samples. CDR3 residues: CASSGDRGRPLHF. The CDR3 DNA is TGTGCCAGCAGCGGGGACAGGGGGCGACCCCTCCACTTT. Filled out from reference TRBV7-2 and TRBJ1-6, the complete variable domain reads GAGVSQSPSNKVTEKGKDVELRCDPISGHTALYWYRQSLGQGLEFLIYFQGNSAPDKSGLPSDRFSAERTGGSVSTLTIQRTQQEDSAVYLCASSGDRGRPLHFGNGTRLTVT.